The next 10 T cell receptor beta chains were all read from a single sample in a study of human T cells and chemical hapten exposure. Specified time point: pre-sensitization, week 0. Treatment here: therapeutic diphenylcyclopropenone sensitization with weekly scalp DPC. TCRdb ran MiXCR on the RACE reads and lists one entry per CDR3 protein. The sample contains about 120,000 distinct CDR3 sequences, about 13% of which appear only once. The sequenced sample was whole blood, obtained in connection with sensitization to the hapten diphenylcyclopropenone (DPC). These receptor sequences come from a woman aged 18-35 years with alopecia areata. Some clones in this sample may be carry-over from other donors' samples.

The J gene is TRBJ2-5, the V gene TRBV5-6; the D is unclear. Germline lookup yields CDR1 SGHDT and CDR2 YYEEEE. CDR3 length: 13 amino acids. The V gene lost 2 bases and the J gene lost 0 bases, with 5 bases spanning the gap. This chain's CDR3 is CASSFGNQETQYF. In DNA form, the CDR3 reads TGTGCCAGCAGCTTTGGCAACCAAGAGACCCAGTACTTC.

This clonotype was detected ten times or more. The chain employs TRBV7-8 and TRBJ2-7; 7 bases line up with TRBD1. Germline loops: CDR1 SGHVS, CDR2 FQNEAQ. CDR3 length: 14 residues. The ends lost 5 bases at V and 2 bases at J; junction bases unmatched: 6. CDR3 bases: TGTGCCAGCAGCCCTATGACAGGGACCTACGAGCAGTACTTC. Protein: CASSPMTGTYEQYF.

V and J are TRBV7-9 and TRBJ2-3; D gene uncertain. CDR1 is SEHNR and CDR2 is FQNEAQ in the germline V gene (reference sequence). V was shortened by 5 bases and J by 3 bases, with 9 bases between the two germline ends. The CDR3 covers 13 residues. The CDR3 DNA reads TGTGCCAGCAGCCCCCCGCTTACAGATACGCAGTATTTT. Protein product: CASSPPLTDTQYF.

This clonotype was seen a few times. The chain uses TRBV7-3 and TRBJ2-2, with unresolved D. Germline values: CDR1 SGHTA, CDR2 FQGTGA. The CDR3 is 12 residues long. With 4 bases removed from V and 6 bases from J, the gap between germline ends came to 6 bases. The CDR3 protein is CASSSVAGELFF. The CDR3 nucleotides read TGTGCCAGCAGCTCGGTAGCCGGGGAGCTGTTTTTT.

This clonotype was seen many times. The genes are TRBV20-1 and TRBJ2-1; TRBD2 matches 9 bases. V lost 0 bases to trimming and J lost 3 bases; unmatched junction nucleotides: 12. CDR1 DFQATT and CDR2 SNEGSKA come from the germline V gene (reference sequence). This CDR3 contains 18 residues. CDR3 residues: CSARDPEGLAGFYNEQFF. CDR3 sequence (DNA): TGCAGTGCTAGAGATCCAGAGGGGCTAGCGGGGTTCTACAATGAGCAGTTCTTC.

This clonotype was seen a handful of times. The chain has TRBV29-1 and TRBJ1-1; 8 nucleotides agree with TRBD1. V lost 2 bases to trimming and J lost 3 bases; unmatched junction nucleotides: 14. This CDR3 has 17 residues. The germline V gene encodes CDR1 SQVTM and CDR2 ANQGSEA. CDR3 sequence: CSVERSTRQGAYTEAFF. The CDR3, as DNA: TGCAGCGTTGAACGGTCCACCCGCCAGGGGGCGTACACTGAAGCTTTCTTT.

This rearrangement joins TRBV2 to TRBJ1-1; D unclear. The CDR3 sequence is 13 residues long. Germline CDR1 is SNHLY and CDR2 is FYNNEI. The V gene lost 0 bases and the J gene lost 10 bases, with 12 bases spanning the gap. The CDR3 loop reads CASSEASRGTAFF. CDR3 nucleotide sequence: TGTGCCAGCAGTGAAGCAAGTCGGGGAACAGCTTTCTTT.

Many counts were recorded for this clonotype. The chain couples TRBV10-2 to TRBJ2-3; a possible D gene is TRBD1 (5 bases). V gave up 2 bases and J gave up 4 bases, with 10 bases separating them. CDR1 WSHSY and CDR2 SAAADI come from the germline V gene. The CDR3 is made up of 14 amino acids. The CDR3 loop is CASSEVGRPDTQYF. The CDR3 bases are TGCGCCAGCAGTGAGGTGGGGCGGCCAGATACGCAGTATTTT.

At least ten counts were recorded for this clonotype. The V and J genes are TRBV4-3 and TRBJ2-7, with D possibly TRBD2 on 6 matching bases. CDR1 is LGHNA and CDR2 is YSLEER in the germline V gene. The CDR3 has 18 residues. Trimming left V 0 bases short and J 2 bases short, with 20 bases between. The CDR3 region has the DNA TGCGCCAGCAGCCAAGACCGGGGTGTCTGGAGGGGCGCCTACGAGCAGTACTTC. Its translation: CASSQDRGVWRGAYEQYF.

This clonotype was found many times. The V call is TRBV18, the J call TRBJ1-6, with TRBD1 matching 9 bases. V was clipped by 3 bases and J by 9 bases; unmatched bases: 6. The CDR3 runs 15 residues. From germline, CDR1 is KGHSH and CDR2 LQKENI. Written as DNA, the CDR3 is TGTGCCAGCTCACCCAGACAGGGGGAGGGTTCACCCCTCCACTTT. This translates into CASSPRQGEGSPLHF. The full variable domain, its missing parts supplied by reference TRBV18 and TRBJ1-6, is NAGVMQNPRHLVRRRGQEARLRCSPMKGHSHVYWYRQLPEEGLKFMVYLQKENIIDESGMPKERFSAEFPKEGPSILRIQQVVRGDSAAYFCASSPRQGEGSPLHFGNGTRLTVT.